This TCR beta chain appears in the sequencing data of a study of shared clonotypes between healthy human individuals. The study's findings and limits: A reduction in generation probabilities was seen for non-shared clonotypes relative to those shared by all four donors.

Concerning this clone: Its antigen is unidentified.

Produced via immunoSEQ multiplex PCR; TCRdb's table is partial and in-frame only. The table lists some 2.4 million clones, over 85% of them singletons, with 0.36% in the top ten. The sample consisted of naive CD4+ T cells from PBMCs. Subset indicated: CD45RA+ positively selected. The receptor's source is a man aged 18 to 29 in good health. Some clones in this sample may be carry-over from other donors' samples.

CDR3 nucleotide sequence: TGTGCCAGCAGGTCATCTGGGGCCAACGTCCTGACTTTC. It specifies CASRSSGANVLTF. The rearrangement links TRBV6-1 to TRBJ2-6; no reliable D call. The CDR3 has 13 residues. V lost 6 bases, J lost 1 base, and 4 bases lay in between. Germline CDR1 is MNHNS and CDR2 is SASEGT.